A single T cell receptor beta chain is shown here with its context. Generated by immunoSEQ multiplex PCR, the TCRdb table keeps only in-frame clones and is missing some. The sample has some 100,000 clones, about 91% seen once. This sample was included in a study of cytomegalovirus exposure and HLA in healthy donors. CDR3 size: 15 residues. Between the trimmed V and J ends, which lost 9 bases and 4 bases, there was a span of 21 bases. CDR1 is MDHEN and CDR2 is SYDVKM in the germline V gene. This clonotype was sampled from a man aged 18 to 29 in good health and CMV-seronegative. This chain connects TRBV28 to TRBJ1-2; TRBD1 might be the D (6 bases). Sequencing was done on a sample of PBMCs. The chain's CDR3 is CASNPLKQGFYGYTF. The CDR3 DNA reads TGTGCCAGTAACCCCCTAAAACAGGGATTCTATGGCTACACCTTC.